The 32 T cell receptor beta chains below all came from one sample that was sequenced in a study of blood T cell repertoires in COVID-19. Generated by immunoSEQ multiplex PCR, the TCRdb table keeps only in-frame clones and is missing some. The sample lists some 300,000 clones, 85% to 95% occurring once. Source material: PBMCs or T cells enriched from blood (not recorded which). Receptor source: a woman younger than 45 who had been exposed to COVID-19.

The genes are TRBV7-2 and TRBJ1-1; tentatively, D is TRBD1 (5 bases). This CDR3 comprises 13 residues. Trimming stripped 4 bases from V and 0 bases from J, with 6 bases between. CDR1 and CDR2 from the germline V gene are SGHTA and FQGNSA. The CDR3 is CASSSDMNTEAFF. As DNA, the CDR3 is TGTGCCAGCAGCTCGGACATGAACACTGAAGCTTTCTTT.

The chain's CDR3 is CASSLGVVANYGYTF. CDR3 sequence (DNA): TGTGCCAGCAGCTTAGGTGTCGTCGCTAACTATGGCTACACCTTC. V and J are TRBV7-2 and TRBJ1-2; D not resolved. Germline CDR1 and CDR2: SGHTA and FQGNSA. The CDR3 has 15 amino acids. V was cut by 1 base and J by 0 bases, with 9 bases left in between.

The chain recombines TRBV29-1 with TRBJ1-1; D call uncertain. The germline gives CDR1 SQVTM, CDR2 ANQGSEA. V dropped 1 base and J dropped 1 base, with 10 bases sitting between them. CDR3 length: 14 residues. The CDR3 DNA reads as TGCAGCGTTGAAGCGTTTCACACGAACACTGAAGCTTTCTTT. Amino acid sequence: CSVEAFHTNTEAFF.

V gene TRBV12-3 or TRBV12-4 combines with J gene TRBJ2-1; D gene unclear. This CDR3 region has 12 residues. The V gene lost 6 bases and the J gene lost 8 bases, with 11 bases spanning the gap. The CDR3 DNA sequence: TGTGCCAGCAGGCCTAGTACGCATGAGCAGTTCTTC. Translation gives CASRPSTHEQFF.

The V gene is TRBV12-5, the J gene TRBJ1-5; the D gene is possibly TRBD1 (6 bases). The CDR3 runs 14 residues. V lost 1 base and J lost 3, with 7 bases in between. Germline-derived CDR1 and CDR2 are LGHNT and FRNRAP. The CDR3, as DNA: TGTGCTAGTGGTTTGGGGACAGACAATCAGCCCCAGCATTTT. This translates into CASGLGTDNQPQHF.

The J gene is TRBJ1-6, the V gene TRBV7-8, with a tentative D call TRBD1 (6 bases). Trimming left V 4 bases short and J 5 bases short, with 12 bases between. The CDR3 covers 15 residues. Germline V gives CDR1 SGHVS, CDR2 FQNEAQ. The CDR3 here is CASSYQAGDNSPLHF. The CDR3 region has the DNA TGTGCCAGCAGCTATCAGGCAGGGGATAATTCACCCCTCCACTTT.

This chain connects TRBV7-2 to TRBJ2-1; D is ambiguous. Germline CDR1 is SGHTA and CDR2 is FQGNSA. The CDR3 is made up of 15 amino acids. Trimming shortened V by 3 bases and J by 0 bases, and 9 bases separated the two germline ends. CDR3 in DNA: TGTGCCAGCAGCTTGCTACAGAGCTCCTACAATGAGCAGTTCTTC. Amino acid sequence: CASSLLQSSYNEQFF.

This chain links TRBV6-5 with TRBJ1-2, with D perhaps TRBD1 (5 bases). Per germline, CDR1 MNHEY and CDR2 SVGAGI. This CDR3 region has 14 residues. V was shortened by 0 bases and J by 3 bases, with 8 bases between the two germline ends. CDR3 sequence: CASSYSVRDYGYTF. CDR3 bases: TGTGCCAGCAGTTACTCGGTCAGGGACTATGGCTACACCTTC.

A single count supports this clone. This chain uses TRBV24-1 with TRBJ1-5; TRBD1 might be the D (6 bases). Trimming pared 3 bases from V and 6 bases from J, leaving 11 bases between. The CDR3 sequence is 14 residues long. CDR1 and CDR2 (germline): KGHDR, SFDVKD. The CDR3 coding sequence is TGTGCCACCAGTGATATAGGGACAATTCAGCCCCAGCATTTT. Amino acid sequence: CATSDIGTIQPQHF.

This chain uses TRBV13 with TRBJ1-4; no clear D gene. Germline assignment: CDR1 PRHDT and CDR2 FYEKMQ (reference sequence). Trimming shortened V by 0 bases and J by 8 bases, and 13 bases separated the two germline ends. The CDR3 has 15 amino acids. CDR3 nucleotides: TGTGCCAGCAGCTTAGGGCGGGCGGTAAGGGAAAAACTGTTTTTT. Its protein product is CASSLGRAVREKLFF.

CDR3 sequence reads: CASSPSSNQPQHF. In nucleotides, the CDR3 is TGCGCCAGCAGCCCGAGTAGCAATCAGCCCCAGCATTTT. This chain joins TRBV5-1 and TRBJ1-5; no clear D. Trimming took 4 bases from V and 0 from J, leaving 5 bases between them. This CDR3 comprises 13 residues. Germline CDR1 SGHRS, CDR2 YFSETQ. The full variable domain, in which reference TRBV5-1 and TRBJ1-5 provide the parts outside the CDR3, is KAGVTQTPRYLIKTRGQQVTLSCSPISGHRSVSWYQQTPGQGLQFLFEYFSETQRNKGNFPGRFSGRQFSNSRSEMNVSTLELGDSALYLCASSPSSNQPQHFGDGTRLSIL.

The rearrangement uses TRBV2 and TRBJ2-1; 8 bases are shared with TRBD2. The CDR3 extends over 15 amino acids. Per the germline V gene, CDR1 is SNHLY and CDR2 is FYNNEI. V lost 1 base to trimming and J lost 7 bases; unmatched junction nucleotides: 6. The CDR3 region has the DNA TGTGCCAGCAGTGAAGACGGGGGGGCGCTGAATGAGCAGTTCTTC. As protein: CASSEDGGALNEQFF.

The chain combines TRBV18 with TRBJ1-5, with 8 bases aligning to TRBD1. Trimming removed 4 bases from V and 3 bases from J; junction bases left unmatched: 2. This CDR3 region has 14 residues. Germline V gene lookup returns CDR1 KGHSH and CDR2 LQKENI. Written as DNA, the CDR3 is TGTGCCAGCTCACTACAGGGGGTCAATCAGCCCCAGCATTTT. Protein sequence: CASSLQGVNQPQHF.

The rearrangement links TRBV19 to TRBJ1-2, with 10 bases fitting TRBD1. This CDR3 has 15 amino acids. Trimming at V came to 0 bases and at J to 6 bases, leaving 4 bases not matched to a gene. CDR1 and CDR2 (germline): LNHDA, SQIVND (reference sequence). CDR3 sequence (DNA): TGTGCCAGTAGTATAGATCTCGGACAGGGGGATGGCTACACCTTC. Protein: CASSIDLGQGDGYTF.

This clone appeared a single time. The chain employs TRBV5-4 and TRBJ1-2; 7 bases are a match to TRBD1. The CDR3 contains 14 residues. Germline loops: CDR1 SGHNT, CDR2 YYREEE (reference sequence). Germline trimming cut 4 bases from V and 3 bases from J; bases unmatched to any gene: 6. The CDR3 protein is CASSARQGDYGYTF. The CDR3 nucleotides are TGTGCCAGCAGCGCCCGACAGGGTGACTATGGCTACACCTTC. Together with reference TRBV5-4 and TRBJ1-2, the CDR3 gives the full variable domain: ETGVTQSPTHLIKTRGQQVTLRCSSQSGHNTVSWYQQALGQGPQFIFQYYREEENGRGNFPPRFSGLQFPNYSSELNVNALELDDSALYLCASSARQGDYGYTFGSGTRLTVV.

The V and J genes are TRBV18 and TRBJ2-7; tentatively, D is TRBD1 (5 bases). CDR1 is KGHSH, CDR2 LQKENI, per germline. Deletions cut 3 bases from V and 6 bases from J, with 12 bases between. The CDR3 sequence is 13 residues long. CDR3 residues: CASSPTGRGEQYF. The DNA of the CDR3 is TGTGCCAGCTCACCCACAGGAAGGGGCGAGCAGTACTTC. Based on the CDR3 plus reference TRBV18 and TRBJ2-7, the full variable domain is NAGVMQNPRHLVRRRGQEARLRCSPMKGHSHVYWYRQLPEEGLKFMVYLQKENIIDESGMPKERFSAEFPKEGPSILRIQQVVRGDSAAYFCASSPTGRGEQYFGPGTRLTVT.

This chain connects TRBV6-5 to TRBJ1-1; D is perhaps TRBD1 (6 bases). CDR3 length: 16 amino acids. Trimming took 2 bases from V and 4 from J, leaving 17 bases between them. Germline-derived CDR1 and CDR2 are MNHEY and SVGAGI. The CDR3 is CASSYLTRGTSTEAFF. The CDR3 DNA sequence: TGTGCCAGCAGTTACCTCACTAGGGGGACGAGCACTGAAGCTTTCTTT.

The chain recombines TRBV5-6 with TRBJ1-2; D gene uncertain. Germline V lookup: CDR1 SGHDT, CDR2 YYEEEE. Trimming removed 7 bases from V and 4 bases from J, with 17 bases in between. This CDR3 region has 14 residues. The DNA for the CDR3 is TGTGCCAGCTTTTGGGCCAATGCTCTCTATGGCTACACCTTC. This encodes CASFWANALYGYTF.

In DNA, the CDR3 is TGCGCCAGCAGCCAAACAGGGGGCGGATTTAAGCCCCAGCATTTT. It is translated as CASSQTGGGFKPQHF. This sequence joins TRBV4-1 and TRBJ1-5, with 9 bases fitting TRBD1. V gave up 2 bases and J gave up 8 bases; unmatched junction bases: 7. CDR3 length: 15 amino acids. The germline gives CDR1 MGHRA, CDR2 YSYEKL.

This clone was observed a single time. The V and J genes are TRBV12-3 or TRBV12-4 and TRBJ2-1, with 7 positions matching TRBD2. The CDR3 covers 13 residues. The V gene end was trimmed by 5 bases and the J gene end by 5 bases; junction bases not matched to a gene: 3. The CDR3 region is CASSPGRHNEQFF. The CDR3 nucleotides are TGTGCCAGCAGTCCCGGGAGGCACAATGAGCAGTTCTTC.

This clone was recorded a few times. The genes are TRBV6-6 and TRBJ2-1, with TRBD2 matching 9 bases. The J segment lost 4 bases and the V segment lost 5 bases, leaving 12 bases of the junction unmatched. Germline V CDR1 and CDR2: MNHNY, SVGAGI (reference sequence). The CDR3 sequence is 17 residues long. CDR3 nucleotides: TGTGCCAGCAGTCTGATAGCGGGGGAGATTCCTTACAATGAGCAGTTCTTC. Translated, it gives CASSLIAGEIPYNEQFF.

This clone turned up a few times. CDR3 sequence reads: CASRPGSYLTDTQYF. The CDR3 coding sequence is TGTGCCAGTAGGCCGGGGAGCTACCTCACAGATACGCAGTATTTT. The chain recombines TRBV19 with TRBJ2-3, with D maybe TRBD2 (5 bases). Germline V CDR1 and CDR2: LNHDA, SQIVND (reference sequence). Trimming removed 6 bases from V and 2 bases from J, with 15 bases in between. This CDR3 is built from 15 residues.

This chain connects TRBV27 to TRBJ1-6, with D unclear. The germline V and J ends were trimmed by 5 bases and 4 bases, with 9 bases remaining between them. Germline CDR1 MNHEY, CDR2 SMNVEV (reference sequence). This CDR3 has 14 residues. The CDR3 region is CASSLGLYNSPLHF. In nucleotides, the CDR3 is TGTGCCAGCAGTCTTGGCCTGTATAATTCACCCCTCCACTTT.

The CDR3, as DNA: TGTGCCACCAGCAGAGATACCGGCCCGGGGAACGAGCAGTACTTC. Its translation is CATSRDTGPGNEQYF. The chain employs TRBV15 and TRBJ2-7; weak D call: TRBD2 (5 bases). Germline CDR1 is LNHNV and CDR2 is YYDKDF (reference sequence). Trimming pared 0 bases from V and 5 bases from J, leaving 14 bases between. The CDR3 has 15 residues.

The table lists this clone with a few counts. J is TRBJ1-6 and V is TRBV6-1; 9 nucleotides align to TRBD1. This CDR3 spans 16 amino acids. V lost 0 bases, J lost 11 bases, and 8 bases stayed unmatched. Germline loops: CDR1 MNHNS, CDR2 SASEGT. CDR3: CASSEARGQGVTPLHF. CDR3 bases: TGTGCCAGCAGTGAAGCAAGGGGACAGGGTGTAACACCCCTCCACTTT.

There are a few counts of this clone. This sequence joins TRBV5-1 and TRBJ2-7; 8 bases agree with TRBD1. Trimming took 4 bases from V and 2 from J; bases not matched to a gene: 5. CDR1 is SGHRS, CDR2 YFSETQ, per germline. The CDR3 spans 14 residues. The CDR3 nucleotides read TGCGCCAGCAGCGGAGACAGGGGCGCCTACGAGCAGTACTTC. It codes for CASSGDRGAYEQYF. Full variable domain (outside the CDR3, taken from reference TRBV5-1 and TRBJ2-7): KAGVTQTPRYLIKTRGQQVTLSCSPISGHRSVSWYQQTPGQGLQFLFEYFSETQRNKGNFPGRFSGRQFSNSRSEMNVSTLELGDSALYLCASSGDRGAYEQYFGPGTRLTVT.

This clone was detected once. The chain recombines TRBV4-1 with TRBJ1-5, with 12 bases identical to TRBD1. With V trimmed by 4 bases and J by 0 bases, 10 bases remained unmatched. From germline, CDR1 is MGHRA and CDR2 YSYEKL. CDR3 length equals 19 residues. The CDR3 loop reads CASSRFPGQGALSNQPQHF. The CDR3 bases are TGCGCCAGCAGCCGGTTCCCGGGACAGGGGGCCCTTAGCAATCAGCCCCAGCATTTT.

The chain has TRBV18 and TRBJ2-7; 7 positions agree with TRBD1. Germline V gives CDR1 KGHSH, CDR2 LQKENI. Losses at the gene ends were 4 bases for V and 2 bases for J; bases not matched to a gene: 5. The CDR3 totals 14 residues. CDR3 sequence reads: CASSLGQSAYEQYF. In nucleotides, the CDR3 is TGTGCCAGCTCACTGGGACAGAGTGCCTACGAGCAGTACTTC.

This clone is a singleton in its sample. V is TRBV13 and J is TRBJ2-1, with D perhaps TRBD2 (6 bases). V lost 5 bases to trimming and J lost 6 bases, with 17 bases between them. From germline, CDR1 is PRHDT and CDR2 FYEKMQ (reference sequence). The CDR3 is made up of 15 amino acids. The CDR3 DNA sequence: TGTGCCAGCAGCGCCGGGACTCCCGGTGCCAATGAGCAGTTCTTC. It encodes CASSAGTPGANEQFF. Full variable domain (remainder filled in from reference TRBV13 and TRBJ2-1): AAGVIQSPRHLIKEKRETATLKCYPIPRHDTVYWYQQGPGQDPQFLISFYEKMQSDKGSIPDRFSAQQFSDYHSELNMSSLELGDSALYFCASSAGTPGANEQFFGPGTRLTVL.

The chain combines TRBV2 with TRBJ1-4; D perhaps matches TRBD1 (5 bases). In germline, CDR1 is SNHLY, CDR2 FYNNEI. CDR3 length: 15 residues. Trimming removed 3 bases from V and 6 bases from J, with 14 bases in between. CDR3 DNA sequence: TGTGCCAGCAGTGATCAGGGAATGAGAGATGAAAAACTGTTTTTT. Amino acids: CASSDQGMRDEKLFF.

The rearrangement joins TRBV18 to TRBJ2-7, with 8 bases fitting TRBD2. The J segment lost 3 bases and the V segment lost 3 bases, leaving 10 bases of the junction unmatched. CDR1 is KGHSH, CDR2 LQKENI, per germline. CDR3 size: 16 residues. CDR3 protein: CASSPNPERGNYEQYF. CDR3 nucleotide sequence: TGTGCCAGCTCACCCAATCCGGAGCGGGGGAACTACGAGCAGTACTTC.

The chain uses TRBV6-5 and TRBJ1-5; no clear D gene. The CDR3 spans 13 residues. V dropped 6 bases and J dropped 3 bases, with 9 bases sitting between them. Per germline, CDR1 MNHEY and CDR2 SVGAGI. The CDR3 here is CASSSVVNQPQHF. The DNA for the CDR3 is TGTGCCAGCAGCTCTGTCGTCAATCAGCCCCAGCATTTT.